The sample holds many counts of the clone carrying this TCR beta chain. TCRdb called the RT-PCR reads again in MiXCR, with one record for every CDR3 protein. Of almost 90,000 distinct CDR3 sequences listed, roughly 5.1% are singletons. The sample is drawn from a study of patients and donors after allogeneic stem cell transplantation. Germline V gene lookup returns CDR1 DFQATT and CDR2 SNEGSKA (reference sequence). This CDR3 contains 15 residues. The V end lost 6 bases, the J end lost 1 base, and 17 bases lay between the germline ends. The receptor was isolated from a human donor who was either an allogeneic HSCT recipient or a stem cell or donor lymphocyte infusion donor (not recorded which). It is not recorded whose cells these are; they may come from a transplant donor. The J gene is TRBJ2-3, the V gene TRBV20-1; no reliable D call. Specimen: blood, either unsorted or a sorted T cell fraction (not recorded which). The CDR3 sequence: CSAPGADFGTDTQYF. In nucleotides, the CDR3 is TGCAGTGCGCCCGGAGCAGACTTCGGCACAGATACGCAGTATTTT.